Sequencing of this T cell receptor (beta chain) was carried out in a study of blood T cell repertoires in COVID-19. Looking at the study overall: The United States, Italy and Spain provided the acute and convalescent COVID-19 samples.

Sequenced by immunoSEQ multiplex PCR; TCRdb stores in-frame clones only, minus some. The repertoire consists of more than 90,000 clones, with 75% to 85% occurring once and the leading ten covering just under 10%. Material for sequencing was peripheral blood. This TCR came from a woman older than 75 with acute or convalescent COVID-19.

The CDR3 is CAWSRGGGEQYF. The CDR3 DNA follows: TGTGCCTGGAGTCGAGGGGGGGGCGAGCAGTACTTC. This chain joins TRBV30 and TRBJ2-7, with D possibly matching TRBD2 (7 bases). The CDR3 is 12 amino acids. Germline V CDR1 and CDR2: GTSNPN, SVGIG (reference sequence). V gave up 2 bases and J gave up 6 bases, with 11 bases separating them.